This paragraph covers one TCR beta chain sequence. The antigen is unknown. The assay was immunoSEQ multiplex PCR, and TCRdb's table has in-frame clones only and misses some. The sample lists approximately 54,000 clones, over 75% seen once, with roughly 2.3% in the top ten. CDR3 length: 15 amino acids. The V end lost 2 bases, the J end lost 7 bases, and 17 bases lay between the germline ends. The germline gives CDR1 SEHNR, CDR2 FQNEAQ (reference sequence). This sample was taken from a study of vaccination effects on CD4 cells after COVID-19. Study overall: Each participant was administered two doses of either the BNT162b2 or the mRNA-1273 vaccine.

ViraFEST expansion of antigen-specific CD4+ T cells with viral peptide pools preceded sequencing. Once cultured for roughly ten days, the cells underwent separation to obtain CD4+ T cells. Vaccinated participants had no history of SARS-CoV-2 infection and tested negative for nucleocapsid antibodies. Sequenced material: CD4+ T cells from PBMCs cultured with HCoV-229E spike peptides, taken before COVID-19 vaccination. This clonotype originated in a human donor who received a COVID-19 vaccine. V is TRBV7-9 and J is TRBJ2-5; a possible D gene is TRBD1 (6 bases). The CDR3 loop reads CASSLSTGPLGTQYF. CDR3 sequence (DNA): TGTGCCAGCAGCTTATCAACAGGGCCACTAGGGACCCAGTACTTC.